This record concerns one T cell receptor beta chain sequence. Its matching antigen is unknown. Despite likely unrecorded immune exposures, the donors were nominally healthy at the time of sampling. These data come from a study of cytomegalovirus exposure and HLA in healthy donors. Study-wide findings and caveats: Several of the most significant clusters were apparently associated with common viral pathogens in a later analysis.

It was with 60 Vbeta and 13 Jbeta primers that the PCR ran. TCRdb keeps only in-frame clones here, not all; method: immunoSEQ multiplex PCR. The sample consists of 130,000 or so clones, around 85% of them appearing once. This CDR3 contains 13 residues. V was cut by 5 bases and J by 8 bases, with 13 bases left in between. Germline V gene sequence: CDR1 SGHTA, CDR2 FQGNSA. The sequence came from a woman in her 30s in good health and CMV-seropositive. Material for sequencing was PBMCs. The chain recombines TRBV7-2 with TRBJ2-4; no reliable D call. As DNA, the CDR3 is TGTGCCAGCAGCCGTTCGACTCCATACATTCAGTACTTC. Amino acid sequence: CASSRSTPYIQYF. The whole variable domain, filled in from reference TRBV7-2 and TRBJ2-4, reads GAGVSQSPSNKVTEKGKDVELRCDPISGHTALYWYRQSLGQGLEFLIYFQGNSAPDKSGLPSDRFSAERTGGSVSTLTIQRTQQEDSAVYLCASSRSTPYIQYFGAGTRLSVL.